The clone carrying this TCR beta chain was found many times. Its antigen is as yet unknown. This beta chain is an off-target read within a library intended for alpha chains, so its frequency means little. The sample comes from a study of spatial heterogeneity in lung cancer. Study at large: Detected beta-chain sequences consistently exceeded alpha-chain sequences. Findings of the study overall: Nonsynonymous mutations, ubiquitous and regional, were tracked respectively by counts of ubiquitous and regional expanded TCRs. Tumors with more nonsynonymous mutations had more expanded intratumoral alpha and beta TCRs.

CDR1 MNHEY and CDR2 SVGEGT come from the germline V gene. The CDR3 is 15 residues long. J gave up 2 bases and V 5 bases, and 5 bases lay outside the gene matches. TCRdb processed the 5' RACE reads anew with MiXCR; each CDR3 protein has one entry. There are about 19,000 distinct CDR3 sequences in the sample; 9.5% to 10% occur only once, and about 22% lies in the top ten. Time point here: sample taken at primary tumor resection. The sequenced material consisted of unsorted whole RNA from tumor, nontumor lung or frozen PBMC. The starting material was lung tumor tissue, obtained at surgery. The receptor was isolated from a female donor with early-stage non-small cell lung cancer. The V and J genes are TRBV6-2 or TRBV6-3 and TRBJ2-3; 9 bases are a match to TRBD1. The CDR3 reads CASSAGTGLTDTQYF. The CDR3 DNA is TGTGCCAGCAGTGCCGGGACAGGGCTCACAGATACGCAGTATTTT.